The source of this TCR beta chain is a study of T cells in Graves' hyperthyroidism and ophthalmopathy. Comment on this clonotype: The antigen is unknown.

TCR beta CDR3 regions were amplified from RNA transcripts. The HTBI primer set was used in a first-round RT-PCR of the TCR CDR3. TCRdb independently ran MiXCR on the multiplex PCR reads; one entry per CDR3 protein. The repertoire includes 600,000 or so distinct CDR3 sequences, 46% of them detected once, and approximately 8.2% sits in the top ten. Recently diagnosed hyperthyroidism of less than 2 months' duration affected patients aged 18 to 65. Broader study findings: A model of 13 V-J features distinguished ophthalmopathy from stable hyperthyroidism.

This receptor was obtained from a woman in her late teens or twenties with Graves' hyperthyroidism. The specimen was peripheral blood or thyroid tissue (not recorded which).

In nucleotides, the CDR3 is TGTGCCAGCAGCACCCTTGGGACCCTAACAACCGGGGAGCTGTTTTTT. Amino acids: CASSTLGTLTTGELFF. The chain joins TRBV6-5 to TRBJ2-2, with D perhaps assigned TRBD1 or TRBD2 (5 bases each). Germline values: CDR1 MNHEY, CDR2 SVGAGI. V was cut by 6 bases and J by 5 bases, with 19 bases left in between. This CDR3 comprises 16 residues.